The 3 T cell receptor beta chains listed next were all sequenced from one sample in a study of shared clonotypes between healthy human individuals. TCRdb keeps only in-frame clones here, not all; method: immunoSEQ multiplex PCR. The sample shows some 600,000 clones, roughly 96% of them seen only once. Naive CD8 cells, CD45RO-negative and positively selected for CCR7, excluded terminally differentiated effector memory CD45RA+ cells. Sequencing used naive CD8+ T cells sorted from blood. The source of these receptors is a woman aged 25 to 39 in good health.

The CDR3 nucleotides read TGTGCCACCAGCAGTCGACAGGGGCGCAATCAGCCCCAGCATTTT. Its protein is CATSSRQGRNQPQHF. The chain uses TRBV15 and TRBJ1-5; TRBD1 agrees at 8 bases. Germline CDR1 reads LNHNV; CDR2 reads YYDKDF (reference sequence). The CDR3 has 15 amino acids. Losses at the gene ends were 3 bases for V and 2 bases for J; bases not matched to a gene: 3.

The chain combines TRBV7-8 with TRBJ2-1; 7 nucleotides line up with TRBD1. V trimming: 4 bases; J trimming: 10 bases; junction bases outside the gene matches: 16. The CDR3 has 16 residues. Per the germline V gene, CDR1 is SGHVS and CDR2 is FQNEAQ. CDR3 DNA: TGTGCCAGCAGCTCCCAGCTGCAGACAGGGCAGGTGGAGCAGTTCTTC. Residues: CASSSQLQTGQVEQFF.

The chain carries TRBV7-9 and TRBJ2-2; 9 bases match TRBD1. Germline CDR1 SEHNR, CDR2 FQNEAQ (reference sequence). Trimming took 4 bases from V and 5 from J; bases not matched to a gene: 8. The CDR3 totals 16 residues. CDR3 in DNA: TGTGCCAGCAGCTATACTCCGGGACAGGGAACCGGGGAGCTGTTTTTT. Its translation: CASSYTPGQGTGELFF. Full variable domain (missing parts from reference TRBV7-9 and TRBJ2-2): DTGVSQNPRHKITKRGQNVTFRCDPISEHNRLYWYRQTLGQGPEFLTYFQNEAQLEKSRLLSDRFSAERPKGSFSTLEIQRTEQGDSAMYLCASSYTPGQGTGELFFGEGSRLTVL.